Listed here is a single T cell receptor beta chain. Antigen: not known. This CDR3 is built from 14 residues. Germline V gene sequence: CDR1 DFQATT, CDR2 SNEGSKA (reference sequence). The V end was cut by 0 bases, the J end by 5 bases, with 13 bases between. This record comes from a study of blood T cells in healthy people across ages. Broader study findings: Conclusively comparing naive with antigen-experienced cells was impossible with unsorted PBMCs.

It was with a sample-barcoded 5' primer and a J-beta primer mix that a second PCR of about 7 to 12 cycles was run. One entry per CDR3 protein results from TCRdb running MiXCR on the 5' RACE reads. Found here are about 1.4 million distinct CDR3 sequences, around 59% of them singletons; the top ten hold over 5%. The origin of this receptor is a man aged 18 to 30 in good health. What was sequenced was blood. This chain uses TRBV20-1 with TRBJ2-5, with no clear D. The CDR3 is CSARDVDAGETQYF. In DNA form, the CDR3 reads TGCAGTGCTAGAGATGTCGATGCTGGCGAGACCCAGTACTTC.